The 5 T cell receptor beta chains below all came from one sample that was sequenced in a study of regulatory T cells in long-lasting Graves disease. Library construction for TCR beta used iRepertoire HTBI primers and Arm-PCR of CDR3 regions. TCRdb re-analysed the multiplex PCR reads in MiXCR, keeping a single row per CDR3 protein. Of roughly 420,000 distinct CDR3 sequences listed, roughly a sixth are singletons. Time point specified: newly diagnosed GD, antithyroid drugs for less than 3 months. From PBMCs, RNA was extracted and then used to make the TCR library. The sequences come from peripheral blood mononuclear cells (PBMCs), collected at new diagnosis, from a patient treated with antithyroid drugs. These receptors were taken from a female donor with Graves disease.

At least ten counts were recorded for this clonotype. The chain links TRBV5-1 to TRBJ2-5, with D hard to call. The V gene's germline CDR1 is SGHRS and CDR2 YFSETQ. V dropped 3 bases and J dropped 5 bases, with 8 bases sitting between them. The CDR3 is made up of 12 amino acids. As DNA, the CDR3 is TGCGCCAGCAGCTCTGGACGGGAGACCCAGTACTTC. This translates into CASSSGRETQYF.

This clonotype was recorded many times. J is TRBJ2-1 and V is TRBV30; 9 bases are a match to TRBD1. V lost 7 bases to trimming and J lost 12 bases; unmatched junction nucleotides: 7. This CDR3 comprises 11 residues. Germline V gene sequence: CDR1 GTSNPN, CDR2 SVGIG (reference sequence). The CDR3 reads CALSQGAAQFF. For the CDR3, the DNA is TGTGCCTTATCACAGGGGGCGGCGCAGTTCTTC.

This clonotype was counted at least ten times. The chain is built from TRBV7-3 and TRBJ2-1; 8 bases are a match to TRBD2. Trimming took 5 bases from V and 7 from J; bases not matched to a gene: 7. This CDR3 region has 14 residues. Germline V CDR1 and CDR2: SGHTA, FQGTGA. The CDR3 loop is CASSRTGGRNEQFF. Here the CDR3 DNA reads TGTGCCAGCAGCCGAACGGGAGGGAGGAATGAGCAGTTCTTC.

This clonotype came up many times. The J gene is TRBJ1-2, the V gene TRBV5-6, with unresolved D. The V end was cut by 0 bases, the J end by 6 bases, with 12 bases between. Germline loops: CDR1 SGHDT, CDR2 YYEEEE. There are 14 residues in the CDR3. The CDR3 DNA reads as TGTGCCAGCAGCTTGGTGGGTGTCAGCCATGGCTACACCTTC. Amino acids: CASSLVGVSHGYTF.

In this sample, this clonotype turned up many times. The V call is TRBV2, the J call TRBJ1-6; 7 bases match TRBD1. Trimming at V came to 4 bases and at J to 6 bases, leaving 0 bases not matched to a gene. Per germline, CDR1 SNHLY and CDR2 FYNNEI. The CDR3 totals 13 residues. The CDR3 region has the DNA TGTGCCAGCAGTGGGGACAGTAATTCACCCCTCCACTTT. Translated: CASSGDSNSPLHF.